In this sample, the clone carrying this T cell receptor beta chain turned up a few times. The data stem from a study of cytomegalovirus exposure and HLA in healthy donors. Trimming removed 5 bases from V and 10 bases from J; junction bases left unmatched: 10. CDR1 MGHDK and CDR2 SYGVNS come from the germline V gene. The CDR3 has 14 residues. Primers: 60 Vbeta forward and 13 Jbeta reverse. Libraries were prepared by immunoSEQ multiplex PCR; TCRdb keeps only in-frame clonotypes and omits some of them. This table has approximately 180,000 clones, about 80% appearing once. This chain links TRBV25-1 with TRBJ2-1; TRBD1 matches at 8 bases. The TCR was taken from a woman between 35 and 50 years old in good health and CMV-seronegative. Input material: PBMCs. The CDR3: CASSRPDRAWEQFF. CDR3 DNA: TGTGCCAGCAGTCGACCGGACAGGGCTTGGGAGCAGTTCTTC.